Below, 23 T cell receptor beta chains from the same sample are listed, as sequenced in a study of cytomegalovirus exposure and HLA in healthy donors. 60 Vbeta and 13 Jbeta primers were used in PCR. TCRdb's table, derived via immunoSEQ multiplex PCR, lists solely in-frame clones and lacks some. The profile shows about 200,000 clones, about 80% of them singletons. The sequenced material came from PBMCs. These receptors originate from a woman aged 25 to 39 in good health and CMV-seronegative.

This clone was counted a single time. The chain joins TRBV5-6 to TRBJ2-1; TRBD2 matches at 10 bases. Germline loops: CDR1 SGHDT, CDR2 YYEEEE. The length of the CDR3 is 15 residues. V dropped 3 bases and J dropped 8; count of bases not matched to a gene: 8. The CDR3 DNA is TGTGCCAGCAGCTCGAGCGGGAGGGCCAGCCATGAGCAGTTCTTC. This codes for CASSSSGRASHEQFF.

The rearrangement joins TRBV11-2 to TRBJ2-1; 8 bases are a match to TRBD2. With 5 bases clipped from V and 5 bases from J, the junction kept 2 bases outside the gene matches. CDR3 length: 13 amino acids. Germline CDR1 is SGHAT and CDR2 is FQNNGV. The chain's CDR3 is CASSRGGHNEQFF. CDR3 DNA sequence: TGTGCCAGCAGCCGGGGGGGCCACAATGAGCAGTTCTTC.

The chain employs TRBV5-8 and TRBJ2-7; D gene uncertain. Trimming stripped 0 bases from V and 4 bases from J, with 8 bases between. The CDR3 sequence is 13 residues long. Germline V gives CDR1 SGHTS, CDR2 YDEGEE. The CDR3 reads CASSLGQRYEQYF. CDR3 nucleotides: TGTGCCAGCAGCTTGGGGCAGAGGTACGAGCAGTACTTC.

The chain carries TRBV5-1 and TRBJ1-2; possibly TRBD1 for D (6 bases). Germline V gene sequence: CDR1 SGHRS, CDR2 YFSETQ. The CDR3 covers 16 residues. V lost 2 bases to trimming and J lost 0 bases, with 14 bases between them. The CDR3 protein is CASSLTGTTSNYGYTF. CDR3 bases: TGCGCCAGCAGCTTAACCGGGACAACCTCTAACTATGGCTACACCTTC.

The chain is built from TRBV28 and TRBJ2-4, with 8 bases aligning to TRBD2. The CDR3 spans 17 residues. From germline, CDR1 is MDHEN and CDR2 SYDVKM. The V segment lost 3 bases and the J segment 6 bases; nucleotides outside the gene matches: 13. DNA of the CDR3: TGTGCCAGCAGTTTGATGAGTATGCCCCGGGGGGGAAACATTCAGTACTTC. Translating it yields CASSLMSMPRGGNIQYF. Full variable domain (remainder filled in from reference TRBV28 and TRBJ2-4): DVKVTQSSRYLVKRTGEKVFLECVQDMDHENMFWYRQDPGLGLRLIYFSYDVKMKEKGDIPEGYSVSREKKERFSLILESASTNQTSMYLCASSLMSMPRGGNIQYFGAGTRLSVL.

This clone turned up a few times. The chain employs TRBV5-4 and TRBJ2-4; D is perhaps TRBD2 (6 bases). Germline V lookup: CDR1 SGHNT, CDR2 YYREEE (reference sequence). Between the trimmed V and J ends, which lost 4 bases and 12 bases, there was a span of 23 bases. This CDR3 region has 15 residues. The CDR3 coding sequence is TGTGCCAGCAGCCGGATGGGCGGGGCCAAAAACTCTCAGTACTTC. As protein: CASSRMGGAKNSQYF.

The gene calls are TRBV28 and TRBJ1-1, with a weak D call TRBD1 (6 bases). Trimming pared 5 bases from V and 4 bases from J, leaving 14 bases between. This CDR3 is built from 14 residues. Looked up from germline, CDR1 is MDHEN and CDR2 is SYDVKM. In DNA form, the CDR3 reads TGTGCCAGCAGTCCACAGACAGGTGTCACTGAAGCTTTCTTT. It translates to CASSPQTGVTEAFF. Full variable domain (missing parts from reference TRBV28 and TRBJ1-1): DVKVTQSSRYLVKRTGEKVFLECVQDMDHENMFWYRQDPGLGLRLIYFSYDVKMKEKGDIPEGYSVSREKKERFSLILESASTNQTSMYLCASSPQTGVTEAFFGQGTRLTVV.

The chain has TRBV7-8 and TRBJ2-7; TRBD1 matches at 9 bases. The trim removed 5 bases at V and 5 bases at J, leaving 10 bases unmatched. The CDR3 consists of 15 residues. From germline, CDR1 is SGHVS and CDR2 FQNEAQ. CDR3 amino acids: CASSLSAGQGNEQYF. The CDR3 region has the DNA TGTGCCAGCAGCCTCTCCGCGGGACAGGGAAACGAGCAGTACTTC.

The rearrangement links TRBV5-6 to TRBJ2-3; 13 bases agree with TRBD2. The germline V gene encodes CDR1 SGHDT and CDR2 YYEEEE. This CDR3 comprises 17 residues. The V and J ends lost 2 bases and 6 bases, in that order; junction bases with no gene match: 9. CDR3 sequence (DNA): TGTGCCAGCAGCTTCGAACTAGCGGGAGGGCCCTGGGATACGCAGTATTTT. Translation gives CASSFELAGGPWDTQYF.

The chain uses TRBV25-1 and TRBJ2-3, with D possibly being TRBD2 (7 bases). The germline gives CDR1 MGHDK, CDR2 SYGVNS. The CDR3 extends over 16 amino acids. V was shortened by 3 bases and J by 5 bases, with 18 bases between the two germline ends. CDR3 nucleotides: TGTGCCAGCAGTGATTGGAGGGGGGGGGCTGAAGATACGCAGTATTTT. This sequence encodes CASSDWRGGAEDTQYF. Full variable domain (rest looked up from reference TRBV25-1 and TRBJ2-3): EADIYQTPRYLVIGTGKKITLECSQTMGHDKMYWYQQDPGMELHLIHYSYGVNSTEKGDLSSESTVSRIRTEHFPLTLESARPSHTSQYLCASSDWRGGAEDTQYFGPGTRLTVL.

The chain has TRBV15 and TRBJ2-1; 9 bases match TRBD1. Germline V CDR1 and CDR2: LNHNV, YYDKDF (reference sequence). The junction had 8 bases not matched to a gene; V was cut back by 3 bases and J by 5 bases. The CDR3 runs 16 residues. The CDR3 region has the DNA TGTGCCACCAGCAGGGGGAATAGGGACAGGGACAATGAGCAGTTCTTC. Translating gives CATSRGNRDRDNEQFF.

This clone was observed a few times. The chain links TRBV6-5 to TRBJ1-2, with TRBD1 matching 7 bases. V dropped 5 bases and J dropped 4; count of bases not matched to a gene: 4. The CDR3 loop spans 13 amino acids. Germline CDR1 MNHEY, CDR2 SVGAGI. The CDR3 region has the DNA TGTGCCAGCAGTGGAGGGGGCTTCTATGGCTACACCTTC. It translates to CASSGGGFYGYTF.

This chain connects TRBV11-3 to TRBJ2-7, with D hard to call. Between the trimmed V and J ends, which lost 1 base and 3 bases, there was a span of 10 bases. The CDR3 runs 14 residues. The germline CDR1 and CDR2 sequences are SGHNT and YENEEA. The CDR3 here is CASSLGPYSYEQYF. The DNA for the CDR3 is TGTGCCAGCAGCTTAGGACCATACAGCTACGAGCAGTACTTC.

The chain carries TRBV11-2 and TRBJ2-3; a possible D gene is TRBD2 (5 bases). This CDR3 region has 14 residues. Germline lookup yields CDR1 SGHAT and CDR2 FQNNGV. Trimming shortened V by 2 bases and J by 4 bases, and 10 bases separated the two germline ends. The CDR3 sequence is CASSLLLDSDTQYF. For the CDR3, the DNA is TGTGCCAGCAGCTTATTACTAGATTCAGATACGCAGTATTTT.

The chain employs TRBV5-1 and TRBJ1-2, with D perhaps matching TRBD1 (6 bases). Between the trimmed V and J ends, which lost 3 bases and 0 bases, there was a span of 9 bases. This CDR3 spans 14 amino acids. CDR1 and CDR2 (germline): SGHRS, YFSETQ. DNA of the CDR3: TGCGCCAGCAGCTCCGGGACAACTAACTATGGCTACACCTTC. This translates into CASSSGTTNYGYTF.

The gene calls are TRBV2 and TRBJ1-2, with D hard to call. The ends were cut back, 1 base at V and 4 bases at J, with 10 bases in the middle. Germline V CDR1 and CDR2: SNHLY, FYNNEI. This CDR3 is built from 14 residues. CDR3 protein: CASSEVTGSYGYTF. In DNA, the CDR3 is TGTGCCAGCAGTGAAGTGACGGGGTCCTATGGCTACACCTTC. The full variable domain, with the rest looked up from reference TRBV2 and TRBJ1-2, is EPEVTQTPSHQVTQMGQEVILRCVPISNHLYFYWYRQILGQKVEFLVSFYNNEISEKSEIFDDQFSVERPDGSNFTLKIRSTKLEDSAMYFCASSEVTGSYGYTFGSGTRLTVV.

The CDR3 nucleotides read TGTGCCAGCAGCGTTCCCGGGACTAGCGAGGAGGTTATCCGCACAGATACGCAGTATTTT. This gives the protein CASSVPGTSEEVIRTDTQYF. The V gene is TRBV9, the J gene TRBJ2-3, with 10 bases aligning to TRBD2. Germline loops: CDR1 SGDLS, CDR2 YYNGEE. This CDR3 has 20 amino acids. Trimming cost V 2 bases and J 1 base; bases outside gene matches: 16.

The V call is TRBV5-1, the J call TRBJ1-4; perhaps TRBD1 as D (5 bases). From germline, CDR1 is SGHRS and CDR2 YFSETQ. The CDR3 has 15 residues. The V end lost 0 bases, the J end lost 4 bases, and 10 bases lay between the germline ends. The CDR3 DNA sequence: TGCGCCAGCAGCTTGGATCCAGGGAATAATGAAAAACTGTTTTTT. It yields the protein CASSLDPGNNEKLFF.

This sequence joins TRBV6-1 and TRBJ2-7, with 10 bases matching TRBD1. CDR1 and CDR2 (germline): MNHNS, SASEGT. J gave up 0 bases and V 6 bases, and 5 bases lay outside the gene matches. This CDR3 contains 15 residues. CDR3 region: CASRPRTGGSYEQYF. CDR3 nucleotide sequence: TGTGCCAGCAGACCCAGGACAGGGGGCTCCTACGAGCAGTACTTC.

This chain links TRBV29-1 with TRBJ1-2; TRBD1 matches at 9 bases. Germline trimming cut 6 bases from V and 5 bases from J; bases unmatched to any gene: 10. Germline values: CDR1 SQVTM, CDR2 ANQGSEA. The CDR3 is made up of 14 amino acids. The CDR3 here is CSVDPTGGWYGYTF. The CDR3 coding sequence is TGCAGCGTGGACCCCACAGGGGGCTGGTATGGCTACACCTTC.

The rearrangement joins TRBV7-8 to TRBJ2-7, with D possibly being TRBD1 (5 bases). The CDR3 totals 14 residues. CDR1 SGHVS and CDR2 FQNEAQ come from the germline V gene. Trimming left V 2 bases short and J 4 bases short, with 12 bases between. The CDR3 region is CASSLRGYPYEQYF. Written as DNA, the CDR3 is TGTGCCAGCAGCTTAAGGGGTTATCCTTACGAGCAGTACTTC.

This rearrangement joins TRBV5-1 to TRBJ2-3; 8 bases agree with TRBD2. Trimming at V came to 7 bases and at J to 1 base, leaving 5 bases not matched to a gene. Per the germline V gene, CDR1 is SGHRS and CDR2 is YFSETQ. The CDR3 contains 14 residues. This chain's CDR3 is CASSKLAGTDTQYF. CDR3 nucleotides: TGCGCCAGCTCGAAACTAGCGGGCACAGATACGCAGTATTTT.

V and J are TRBV6-1 and TRBJ1-2; D uncertain. There are 14 residues in the CDR3. Germline V gene lookup returns CDR1 MNHNS and CDR2 SASEGT. The germline V and J ends were trimmed by 5 bases and 8 bases, with 18 bases remaining between them. CDR3 in DNA: TGTGCCAGCAGTTCTAGAACGGAGGCTAGGGGCTACACCTTC. Its protein product is CASSSRTEARGYTF.